These 13 T cell receptor beta chains originate from one sample sequenced in a study of T cell responses to AZD1222 COVID-19 vaccine. Profiled with immunoSEQ multiplex PCR; TCRdb holds only in-frame clones, not every one. Of fewer than 180,000 clones listed, around 94% are singletons. The sample here was peripheral blood, taken on day 0 of AZD1222 vaccination. Every receptor here comes from an adult in good health.

The rearrangement links TRBV18 to TRBJ2-3; TRBD1 agrees at 9 bases. Germline loops: CDR1 KGHSH, CDR2 LQKENI. The CDR3 consists of 17 residues. V dropped 2 bases and J dropped 0; count of bases not matched to a gene: 6. The CDR3 sequence: CASSPNFGTGSTDTQYF. The CDR3 region has the DNA TGTGCCAGCTCACCAAATTTCGGGACAGGGAGCACAGATACGCAGTATTTT.

The gene calls are TRBV5-4 and TRBJ1-2; a weak D match, TRBD1 (6 bases). The CDR3 length is 15 residues. Trimming took 0 bases from V and 1 from J, leaving 10 bases between them. Germline CDR1 and CDR2: SGHNT and YYREEE (reference sequence). The CDR3 DNA reads as TGTGCCAGCAGCTTGGACAGGGTAGTTAACTATGGCTACACCTTC. Its translation: CASSLDRVVNYGYTF.

Written as DNA, the CDR3 is TGTGCCAGCAGCCCAGGGTTGATTGGGTCTTATGGCTACACCTTC. Translated: CASSPGLIGSYGYTF. V gene TRBV9 combines with J gene TRBJ1-2, with TRBD1 as a possible D gene (5 bases). The CDR3 has 15 residues. CDR1 SGDLS and CDR2 YYNGEE come from the germline V gene. V lost 4 bases and J lost 5, with 18 bases in between. The complete variable domain, with remaining parts taken from reference TRBV9 and TRBJ1-2, reads DSGVTQTPKHLITATGQRVTLRCSPRSGDLSVYWYQQSLDQGLQFLIQYYNGEERAKGNILERFSAQQFPDLHSELNLSSLELGDSALYFCASSPGLIGSYGYTFGSGTRLTVV.

This clone was observed a few times. This chain connects TRBV11-2 to TRBJ2-7, with TRBD1 matching over 8 bases. V shed 3 bases and J 4 bases; nucleotides not matched to a gene: 8. There are 15 residues in the CDR3. Germline CDR1 reads SGHAT; CDR2 reads FQNNGV. The CDR3 nucleotides are TGTGCCAGCAGCTTCCCCCCAGGGGGCGAGTACGAGCAGTACGTC. Its translation: CASSFPPGGEYEQYV.

The V and J genes are TRBV6-5 and TRBJ2-2; TRBD2 might be the D (5 bases). CDR3 length: 15 amino acids. The germline V gene encodes CDR1 MNHEY and CDR2 SVGAGI. Trimming took off 5 bases at V and 2 bases at J, with 12 bases between the two ends. In DNA form, the CDR3 reads TGTGCCAGCAGTAAGTCGGGGTCCAACACCGGGGAGCTGTTTTTT. Translation gives CASSKSGSNTGELFF.

The chain couples TRBV12-3 or TRBV12-4 to TRBJ1-2; TRBD1 might be the D (6 bases). The CDR3 covers 13 residues. The germline V and J ends were trimmed by 4 bases and 3 bases, with 9 bases remaining between them. The CDR3 is CASSWAGDYGYTF. Here the CDR3 DNA reads TGTGCCAGCAGTTGGGCAGGGGACTATGGCTACACCTTC.

This rearrangement joins TRBV5-1 to TRBJ2-7; D uncertain. CDR1 is SGHRS, CDR2 YFSETQ, per germline. The CDR3 has 15 amino acids. Trimming removed 0 bases at V and 5 bases at J, with 15 bases between. This chain's CDR3 is CASSLGWGLLDEQYV. As DNA, the CDR3 is TGCGCCAGCAGCTTGGGGTGGGGTTTGCTAGACGAGCAGTACGTC.

The rearrangement links TRBV29-1 to TRBJ2-3; D is possibly TRBD1 (5 bases). This CDR3 spans 15 amino acids. Germline V lookup: CDR1 SQVTM, CDR2 ANQGSEA. The CDR3 region has the DNA TGCACCGTATCAGCCAGGGCAATTCGGACAGATACGCAGTATTTT. Translated: CTVSARAIRTDTQYF.

V gene TRBV2 combines with J gene TRBJ2-3; 7 bases line up with TRBD2. The CDR3 spans 15 residues. V gave up 1 base and J gave up 1 base; unmatched junction bases: 2. Germline V gene sequence: CDR1 SNHLY, CDR2 FYNNEI. The CDR3 is CASSEGLAGTDTQYF. The CDR3 coding sequence is TGTGCCAGCAGTGAAGGACTAGCTGGCACAGATACGCAGTATTTT. Looking up the rest from reference TRBV2 and TRBJ2-3 gives the full variable domain: EPEVTQTPSHQVTQMGQEVILRCVPISNHLYFYWYRQILGQKVEFLVSFYNNEISEKSEIFDDQFSVERPDGSNFTLKIRSTKLEDSAMYFCASSEGLAGTDTQYFGPGTRLTVL.

In the case of this clone: Other DNA sequences within the sample encode an identical CDR3. This rearrangement joins TRBV19 to TRBJ1-5, with a tentative D call TRBD1 (5 bases). There are 15 residues in the CDR3. Germline V lookup: CDR1 LNHDA, CDR2 SQIVND (reference sequence). V was trimmed by 3 bases and J by 2 bases, leaving 11 bases between them. Here the CDR3 DNA reads TGTGCCAGTAGTATCACAGGAGGAGGCAATCAGCCCCAGCATTTT. Its translation is CASSITGGGNQPQHF. Supplemented by reference TRBV19 and TRBJ1-5, the full variable domain reads DGGITQSPKYLFRKEGQNVTLSCEQNLNHDAMYWYRQDPGQGLRLIYYSQIVNDFQKGDIAEGYSVSREKKESFPLTVTSAQKNPTAFYLCASSITGGGNQPQHFGDGTRLSIL.

The chain joins TRBV2 to TRBJ2-7; D might be TRBD2 (7 bases). This CDR3 contains 13 residues. The V gene's germline CDR1 is SNHLY and CDR2 FYNNEI. Trimming left V 8 bases short and J 2 bases short, with 13 bases between. CDR3 in DNA: TGTGCCAGCTATAGGGGGGGGACCTACGAGCAGTACGTC. It is translated as CASYRGGTYEQYV.

The DNA for the CDR3 is TGCGCCAGCAGCTTGGGTTTGGGGACAGGGGATTCACCCCTCCACTTT. It encodes CASSLGLGTGDSPLHF. V gene TRBV5-1 combines with J gene TRBJ1-6; TRBD1 matches at 10 bases. The length of the CDR3 is 16 residues. The germline CDR1 and CDR2 sequences are SGHRS and YFSETQ. V shed 0 bases, J shed 8 bases, and the junction held 5 bases outside the gene matches.

The chain employs TRBV6-5 and TRBJ1-1; the match to TRBD1 covers 8 bases. The J segment lost 6 bases and the V segment lost 6 bases, leaving 9 bases of the junction unmatched. The CDR3 is made up of 14 amino acids. Germline CDR1 and CDR2: MNHEY and SVGAGI. The CDR3 region has the DNA TGTGCCAGCAGATTCAGGACAGGGACCCCTGAAGCTTTCTTT. It specifies CASRFRTGTPEAFF.